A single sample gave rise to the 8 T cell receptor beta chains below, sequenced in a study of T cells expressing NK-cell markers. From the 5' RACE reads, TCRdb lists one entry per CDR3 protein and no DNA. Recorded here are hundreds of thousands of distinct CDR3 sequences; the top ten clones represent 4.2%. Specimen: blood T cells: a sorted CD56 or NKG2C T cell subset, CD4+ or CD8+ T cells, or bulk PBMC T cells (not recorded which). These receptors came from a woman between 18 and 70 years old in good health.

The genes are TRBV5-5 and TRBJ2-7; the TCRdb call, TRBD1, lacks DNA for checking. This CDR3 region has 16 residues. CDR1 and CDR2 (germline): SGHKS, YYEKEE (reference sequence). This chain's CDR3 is CASSFDDRVGDYEQYF. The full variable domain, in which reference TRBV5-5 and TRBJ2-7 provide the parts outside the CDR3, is DAGVTQSPTHLIKTRGQQVTLRCSPISGHKSVSWYQQVLGQGPQFIFQYYEKEERGRGNFPDRFSARQFPNYSSELNVNALLLGDSALYLCASSFDDRVGDYEQYFGPGTRLTVT.

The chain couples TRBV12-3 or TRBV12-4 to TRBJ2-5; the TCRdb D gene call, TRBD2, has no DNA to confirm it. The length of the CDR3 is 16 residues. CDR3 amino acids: CASSPTQLAGRETQYF.

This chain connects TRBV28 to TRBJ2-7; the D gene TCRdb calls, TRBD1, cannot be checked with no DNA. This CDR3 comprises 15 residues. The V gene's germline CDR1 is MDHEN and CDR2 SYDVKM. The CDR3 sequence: CASSLPTGPSYEQYF.

CDR3 in amino acids: CAAAPGGNKETQYF. The V and J genes are TRBV10-3 and TRBJ2-5; there is no DNA to check the TCRdb D call of TRBD1. The CDR3 has 14 residues. CDR1 and CDR2 (germline): ENHRY, SYGVKD.

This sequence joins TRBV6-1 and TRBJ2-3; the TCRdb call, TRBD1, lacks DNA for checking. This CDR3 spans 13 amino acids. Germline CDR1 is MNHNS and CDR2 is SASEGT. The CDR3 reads CASSRDPADTQYF.

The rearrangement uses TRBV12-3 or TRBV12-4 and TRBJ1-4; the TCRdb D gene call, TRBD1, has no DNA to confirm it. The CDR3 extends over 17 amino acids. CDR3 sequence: CASSFNVGTGTNEKLFF.

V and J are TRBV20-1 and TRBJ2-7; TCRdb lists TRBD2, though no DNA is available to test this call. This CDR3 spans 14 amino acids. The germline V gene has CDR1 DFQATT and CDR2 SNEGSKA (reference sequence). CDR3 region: CSASVRDLTYEQYF.

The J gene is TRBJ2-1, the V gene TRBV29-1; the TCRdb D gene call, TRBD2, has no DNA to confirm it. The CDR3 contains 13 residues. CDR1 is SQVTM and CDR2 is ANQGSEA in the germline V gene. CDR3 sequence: CSVHGLAVPEQFF.